This T cell receptor (beta chain) originates from a study of blood T cell repertoires in COVID-19. TCRdb's table, derived via immunoSEQ multiplex PCR, lists solely in-frame clones and lacks some. The sample has about 210,000 clones; 80% to 90% are singletons. The CDR3 consists of 19 residues. From germline, CDR1 is SGHAT and CDR2 FQNNGV. Trimming took off 1 base at V and 2 bases at J, with 21 bases between the two ends. This TCR came from a man aged 25 to 40 in a cohort exposed to, infected with or recovered from COVID-19 (not recorded which). Input material: PBMCs or T cells enriched from blood (not recorded which). The rearrangement links TRBV11-2 to TRBJ2-1; weak D call: TRBD1 (6 bases). The CDR3 DNA follows: TGTGCCAGCAGCTTAGGCAGGGGCGATTATAGAGTCCCCTACAATGAGCAGTTCTTC. Translation gives CASSLGRGDYRVPYNEQFF.